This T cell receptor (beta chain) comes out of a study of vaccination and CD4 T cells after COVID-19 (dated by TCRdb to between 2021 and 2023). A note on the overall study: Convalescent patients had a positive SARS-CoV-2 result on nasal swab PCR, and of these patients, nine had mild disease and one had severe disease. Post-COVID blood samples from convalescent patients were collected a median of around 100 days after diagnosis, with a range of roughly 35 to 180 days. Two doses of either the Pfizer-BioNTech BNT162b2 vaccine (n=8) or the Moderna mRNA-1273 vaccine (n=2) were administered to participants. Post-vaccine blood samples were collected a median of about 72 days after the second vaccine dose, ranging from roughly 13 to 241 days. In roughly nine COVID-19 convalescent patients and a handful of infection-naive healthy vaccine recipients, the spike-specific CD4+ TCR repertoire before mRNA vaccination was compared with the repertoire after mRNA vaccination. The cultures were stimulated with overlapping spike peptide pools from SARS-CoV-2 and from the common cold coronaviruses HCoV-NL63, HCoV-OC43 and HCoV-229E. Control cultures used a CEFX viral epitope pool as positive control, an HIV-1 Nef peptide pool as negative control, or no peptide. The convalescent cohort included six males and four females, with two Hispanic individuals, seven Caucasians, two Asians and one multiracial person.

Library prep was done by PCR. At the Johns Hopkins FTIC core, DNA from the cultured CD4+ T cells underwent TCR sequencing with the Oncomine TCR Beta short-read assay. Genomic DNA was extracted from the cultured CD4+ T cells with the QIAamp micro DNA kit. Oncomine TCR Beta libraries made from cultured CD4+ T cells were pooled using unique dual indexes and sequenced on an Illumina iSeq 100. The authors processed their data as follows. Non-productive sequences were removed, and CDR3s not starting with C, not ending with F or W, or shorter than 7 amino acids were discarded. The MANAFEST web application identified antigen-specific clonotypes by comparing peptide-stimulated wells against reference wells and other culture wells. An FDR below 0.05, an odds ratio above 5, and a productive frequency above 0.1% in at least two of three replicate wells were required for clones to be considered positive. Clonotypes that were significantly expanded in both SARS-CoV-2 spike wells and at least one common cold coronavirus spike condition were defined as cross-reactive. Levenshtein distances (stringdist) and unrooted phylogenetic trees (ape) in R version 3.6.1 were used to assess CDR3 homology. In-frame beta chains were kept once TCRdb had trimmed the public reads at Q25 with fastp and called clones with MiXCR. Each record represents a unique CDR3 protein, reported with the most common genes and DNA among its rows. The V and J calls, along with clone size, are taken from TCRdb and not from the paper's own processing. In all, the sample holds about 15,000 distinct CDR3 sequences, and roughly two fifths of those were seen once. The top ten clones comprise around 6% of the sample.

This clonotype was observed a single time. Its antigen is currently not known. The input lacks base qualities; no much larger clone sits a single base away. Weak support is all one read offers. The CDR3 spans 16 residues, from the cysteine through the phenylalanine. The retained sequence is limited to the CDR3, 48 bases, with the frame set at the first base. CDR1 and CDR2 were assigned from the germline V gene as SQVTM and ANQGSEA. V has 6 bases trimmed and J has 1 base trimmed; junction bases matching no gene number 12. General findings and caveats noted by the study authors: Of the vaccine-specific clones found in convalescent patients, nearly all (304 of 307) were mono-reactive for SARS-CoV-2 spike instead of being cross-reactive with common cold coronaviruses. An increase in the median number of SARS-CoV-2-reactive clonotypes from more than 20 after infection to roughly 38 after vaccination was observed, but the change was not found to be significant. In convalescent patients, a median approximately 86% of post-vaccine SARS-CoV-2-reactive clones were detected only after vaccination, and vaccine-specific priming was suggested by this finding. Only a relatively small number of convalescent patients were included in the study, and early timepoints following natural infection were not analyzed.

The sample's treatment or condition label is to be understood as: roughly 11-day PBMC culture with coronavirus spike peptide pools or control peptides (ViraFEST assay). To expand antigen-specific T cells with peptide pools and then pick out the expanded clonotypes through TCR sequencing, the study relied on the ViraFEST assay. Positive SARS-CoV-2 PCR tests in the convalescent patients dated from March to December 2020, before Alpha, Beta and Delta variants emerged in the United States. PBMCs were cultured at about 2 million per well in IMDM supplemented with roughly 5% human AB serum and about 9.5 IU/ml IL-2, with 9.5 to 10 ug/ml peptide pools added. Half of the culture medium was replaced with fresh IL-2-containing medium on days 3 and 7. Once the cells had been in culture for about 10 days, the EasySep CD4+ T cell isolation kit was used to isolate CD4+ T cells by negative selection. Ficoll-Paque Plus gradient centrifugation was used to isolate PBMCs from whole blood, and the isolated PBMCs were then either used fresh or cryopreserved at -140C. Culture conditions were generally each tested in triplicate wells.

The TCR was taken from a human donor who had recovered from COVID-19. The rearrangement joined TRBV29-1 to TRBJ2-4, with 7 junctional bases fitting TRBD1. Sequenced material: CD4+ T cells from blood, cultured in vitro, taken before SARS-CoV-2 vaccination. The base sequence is TGCAGCGTGGGTCTACAGGGGAAGGGGGCCAAAAACATTCAGTACTTC. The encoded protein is CSVGLQGKGAKNIQYF.